The 13 T cell receptor beta chains below come from one sample, sequenced in a study of blood T cell repertoires in COVID-19. Repertoires were generated with immunoSEQ multiplex PCR, while TCRdb's copy carries only in-frame clones and drops some. The sample shows 70,000 to 85,000 clones, nearly 90% of them seen only once. The material sequenced was peripheral blood. The receptors derive from a man in his 70s with active or convalescent COVID-19.

The chain couples TRBV7-3 to TRBJ2-2, with 9 bases that match TRBD2. V lost 1 base and J lost 7; bases outside the gene matches: 10. The CDR3 has 17 amino acids. Germline values: CDR1 SGHTA, CDR2 FQGTGA. CDR3 sequence (DNA): TGTGCCAGCAGCTTAAATGGCGGGAGGGCCGGGAACGGGGAGCTGTTTTTT. This sequence encodes CASSLNGGRAGNGELFF.

In its sample, this clone was seen a few times. The chain employs TRBV30 and TRBJ1-1, with TRBD1 as a possible D gene (6 bases). CDR1 and CDR2 from the germline V gene are GTSNPN and SVGIG (reference sequence). V was trimmed by 0 bases and J by 0 bases, leaving 8 bases between them. This CDR3 has 14 residues. CDR3 residues: CAWSVGQLNTEAFF. The CDR3 region has the DNA TGTGCCTGGAGTGTCGGACAGTTGAACACTGAAGCTTTCTTT.

The chain carries TRBV27 and TRBJ1-6, with D possibly being TRBD1 (5 bases). Trimming took off 2 bases at V and 6 bases at J, with 14 bases between the two ends. The germline gives CDR1 MNHEY, CDR2 SMNVEV (reference sequence). The CDR3 runs to 16 residues. CDR3 bases: TGTGCCAGCAGTTTAGCAGGCCTCGGGGGTAATTCACCCCTCCACTTT. It codes for CASSLAGLGGNSPLHF.

The chain has TRBV5-1 and TRBJ1-4; TRBD1 is a possible D gene (6 bases). The CDR3 runs to 18 residues. V dropped 1 base and J dropped 0 bases, with 16 bases sitting between them. Germline V gene lookup returns CDR1 SGHRS and CDR2 YFSETQ. The CDR3 nucleotides read TGCGCCAGCAGCTTGAATCCGGACAGCCCTTCAACTAATGAAAAACTGTTTTTT. Translated: CASSLNPDSPSTNEKLFF.

J is TRBJ2-1 and V is TRBV5-4; 13 bases line up with TRBD2. Germline CDR1 is SGHNT and CDR2 is YYREEE (reference sequence). This CDR3 spans 15 amino acids. V trimming: 3 bases; J trimming: 6 bases; junction bases outside the gene matches: 3. The CDR3 region has the DNA TGTGCCAGCAGCTACGGGACTAGCGGGACCAATGAGCAGTTCTTC. As protein: CASSYGTSGTNEQFF.

J is TRBJ2-7 and V is TRBV18; the D gene is possibly TRBD2 (6 bases). The length of the CDR3 is 15 residues. Germline V gene sequence: CDR1 KGHSH, CDR2 LQKENI. The V end was cut by 3 bases, the J end by 7 bases, with 19 bases between. In DNA, the CDR3 is TGTGCCAGCTCACCCAGTAGAGGAGGGCAGAGGGAGCAGTACTTC. It yields the protein CASSPSRGGQREQYF.

V and J are TRBV5-1 and TRBJ1-1; 8 bases align to TRBD1. The CDR3 is 14 amino acids. From germline, CDR1 is SGHRS and CDR2 YFSETQ. The V and J ends lost 4 bases and 7 bases, in that order; junction bases with no gene match: 9. CDR3: CASSVRTGSFEAFF. The CDR3 nucleotides read TGCGCCAGCAGCGTAAGGACAGGGTCCTTTGAAGCTTTCTTT.

The V gene is TRBV12-3 or TRBV12-4, the J gene TRBJ1-6; D unclear. This CDR3 spans 12 amino acids. V lost 1 base and J 10 bases, leaving 5 bases between the germline ends. DNA for the CDR3: TGTGCCAGCAGTTTAGACGGGTCACCCCTCCACTTT. The encoded protein is CASSLDGSPLHF.

This clone showed up just a few times. The genes are TRBV21-1 and TRBJ2-1; TRBD1 is the table's D call, not checked against the DNA. TRBV21-1 is marked as a pseudogene. The CDR3 has 15 residues. The CDR3 protein is CASNSDRGIGNEQFF. The CDR3 DNA follows: TGTGCCAGCAACTCAGACAGGGGAATAGGAAATGAGCAGTTCTTC.

V usage is TRBV7-2 and J usage is TRBJ2-7; 12 nucleotides line up with TRBD2. J gave up 3 bases and V 1 base, and 4 bases lay outside the gene matches. The CDR3 has 16 residues. CDR1 and CDR2 from the germline V gene are SGHTA and FQGNSA. CDR3 sequence (DNA): TGTGCCAGCAGCTTAGGACTAGCGGGGGCCCTCTACGAGCAGTACTTC. Its protein product is CASSLGLAGALYEQYF.

The chain couples TRBV5-1 to TRBJ2-5; 10 nucleotides agree with TRBD2. The CDR3 spans 14 residues. CDR1 is SGHRS and CDR2 is YFSETQ in the germline V gene. Trimming took 5 bases from V and 5 from J; bases not matched to a gene: 6. The CDR3 coding sequence is TGCGCCAGCAGGCGGCTAGCGGGAGACGAGACCCAGTACTTC. It translates to CASRRLAGDETQYF.

The chain links TRBV12-5 to TRBJ2-5, with D possibly being TRBD1 (6 bases). V was clipped by 1 base and J by 5 bases, with 14 bases between them. The CDR3 has 15 amino acids. Germline CDR1 is LGHNT and CDR2 is FRNRAP. CDR3 nucleotide sequence: TGTGCTAGTGGTTTGGGACAGGCCTCAGGGGAGACCCAGTACTTC. It specifies CASGLGQASGETQYF.

The chain has TRBV4-1 and TRBJ1-1; D is unresolved. CDR3 length: 14 amino acids. CDR1 is MGHRA, CDR2 YSYEKL, per germline. V was clipped by 1 base and J by 1 base, with 7 bases between them. In nucleotides, the CDR3 is TGCGCCAGCAGCCAAGGGGCCCGGAACACTGAAGCTTTCTTT. This sequence encodes CASSQGARNTEAFF.